What follows are 19 T cell receptor beta chains derived from one specimen sequenced in a study of T-cell memory formation after mild COVID-19. MiXCR, applied by TCRdb to the 5' RACE reads, yields one record per CDR3 protein. The data contain fewer than 500,000 distinct CDR3 sequences, 20% to 30% of them singletons. Sequenced sample: PBMCs or a T cell subset sorted from them (not recorded which). Every receptor here comes from an adult woman who had mild COVID-19 (a few samples of this study predate the infection). Cell type and time point are not known.

The chain carries TRBV28 and TRBJ2-3; D is possibly TRBD1 (6 bases). The CDR3 is made up of 17 amino acids. Germline CDR1 reads MDHEN; CDR2 reads SYDVKM. The ends were cut back, 6 bases at V and 2 bases at J, with 21 bases in the middle. The CDR3 reads CASSDPAGAPDTDTQYF. In DNA form, the CDR3 reads TGTGCCAGCAGCGACCCGGCAGGGGCACCGGACACAGATACGCAGTATTTT.

This clonotype was counted only a few times. V usage is TRBV2 and J usage is TRBJ1-6; no clear D. V was clipped by 2 bases and J by 8 bases, with 16 bases between them. Germline CDR1 is SNHLY and CDR2 is FYNNEI. CDR3 length equals 16 residues. The CDR3 is CASSERSSRWDSPLHF. CDR3 DNA: TGTGCCAGCAGTGAAAGATCGAGTCGGTGGGATTCACCCCTCCACTTT.

V usage is TRBV7-2 and J usage is TRBJ2-5; weak D call: TRBD2 (6 bases). From germline, CDR1 is SGHTA and CDR2 FQGNSA. This CDR3 spans 14 amino acids. Trimming left V 3 bases short and J 5 bases short, with 13 bases between. The CDR3 spells CASSFTGVGETQYF. CDR3 nucleotides: TGTGCCAGCAGCTTCACGGGAGTGGGGGAGACCCAGTACTTC.

The chain uses TRBV24-1 and TRBJ2-5; 9 bases map to TRBD2. With V trimmed by 6 bases and J by 3 bases, 10 bases remained unmatched. Germline V gene lookup returns CDR1 KGHDR and CDR2 SFDVKD. CDR3 length: 16 residues. CDR3 sequence reads: CATSPSLAGYEETQYF. CDR3 DNA: TGTGCCACCAGTCCATCCCTAGCGGGGTACGAAGAGACCCAGTACTTC.

The V and J genes are TRBV7-6 and TRBJ2-1; D tentatively fits TRBD1 or TRBD2 (5 bases each). V was cut by 3 bases and J by 6 bases, with 12 bases left in between. From germline, CDR1 is SGHVS and CDR2 FNYEAQ. The CDR3 runs to 14 residues. CDR3: CASSFGTATNEQFF. The CDR3, as DNA: TGTGCCAGCAGCTTCGGGACGGCTACCAATGAGCAGTTCTTC.

This clonotype was observed at least ten times. The CDR3 spells CASASGWFTDTQYF. CDR3 in DNA: TGTGCCAGCGCTAGCGGATGGTTCACAGATACGCAGTATTTT. The chain employs TRBV7-2 and TRBJ2-3; 7 bases map to TRBD2. Looked up from germline, CDR1 is SGHTA and CDR2 is FQGNSA. CDR3 size: 14 residues. Germline trimming cut 8 bases from V and 2 bases from J; bases unmatched to any gene: 7.

This clonotype was seen a handful of times. J is TRBJ2-1 and V is TRBV5-1, with 8 bases matching TRBD2. V lost 2 bases and J lost 8; bases outside the gene matches: 12. This CDR3 has 16 amino acids. Germline V gene sequence: CDR1 SGHRS, CDR2 YFSETQ. CDR3 nucleotides: TGCGCCAGCAGCTTCACGGCGGGGGGAGGCCGGGATGAGCAGTTCTTC. Amino acid sequence: CASSFTAGGGRDEQFF.

This clonotype was seen a few times. The rearrangement uses TRBV6-2 or TRBV6-3 and TRBJ2-7, with TRBD1 identical over 11 bases. This CDR3 region has 14 residues. Germline V gives CDR1 MNHEY, CDR2 SVGEGT. The ends lost 6 bases at V and 3 bases at J; junction bases unmatched: 4. In DNA form, the CDR3 reads TGTGCCAGCAGGCCTGGGACAGGGGGCTACGAGCAGTACTTC. Amino acid sequence: CASRPGTGGYEQYF.

The rearrangement uses TRBV3-1 and TRBJ2-7; possibly TRBD1 for D (5 bases). With 0 bases removed from V and 12 bases from J, the gap between germline ends came to 18 bases. The length of the CDR3 is 14 residues. Germline CDR1 LGHDT, CDR2 YNNKEL (reference sequence). Here the CDR3 DNA reads TGTGCCAGCAGCCAAGAAGGTATCGTCCAGGGTATGTACTTC. This translates into CASSQEGIVQGMYF.

The chain couples TRBV5-5 to TRBJ2-7; D remains unclear. V gave up 4 bases and J gave up 3 bases, with 14 bases separating them. The CDR3 is made up of 14 amino acids. Germline loops: CDR1 SGHKS, CDR2 YYEKEE (reference sequence). CDR3 loop: CASSLDPLLYEQYF. For the CDR3, the DNA is TGTGCCAGCAGCCTAGACCCTCTCCTCTACGAGCAGTACTTC.

The chain couples TRBV7-9 to TRBJ2-5; D is undetermined. The CDR3 extends over 16 amino acids. Germline values: CDR1 SEHNR, CDR2 FQNEAQ (reference sequence). V was pared by 5 bases and J by 0 bases, with 16 bases between. The CDR3 region is CASSPCTTLYQETQYF. The CDR3 bases are TGTGCCAGCAGCCCCTGCACGACTCTCTACCAAGAGACCCAGTACTTC.

J is TRBJ2-1 and V is TRBV5-1; 15 bases are shared with TRBD2. Germline-derived CDR1 and CDR2 are SGHRS and YFSETQ. The V segment lost 4 bases and the J segment 5 bases; nucleotides outside the gene matches: 4. The CDR3 totals 16 residues. The CDR3 sequence is CASSPGLAGGHNEQFF. The DNA of the CDR3 is TGCGCCAGCAGCCCGGGACTAGCGGGGGGACACAATGAGCAGTTCTTC.

This chain connects TRBV27 to TRBJ2-1; D is perhaps TRBD1 or TRBD2 (6 bases each). CDR3 length equals 13 residues. The V and J ends lost 2 bases and 15 bases respectively, with 17 bases between them. Germline assignment: CDR1 MNHEY and CDR2 SMNVEV (reference sequence). The CDR3: CASSLEPGAGLFF. CDR3 coding DNA: TGTGCCAGCAGTTTAGAGCCGGGGGCCGGGTTGTTCTTC.

This clonotype showed up just a few times. The chain joins TRBV5-6 to TRBJ1-1; maybe TRBD1 (6 bases). The CDR3 runs 15 residues. Per the germline V gene, CDR1 is SGHDT and CDR2 is YYEEEE. Trimming stripped 0 bases from V and 5 bases from J, with 14 bases between. This CDR3 reads CASSLVITGRTEAFF. In nucleotides, the CDR3 is TGTGCCAGCAGCTTGGTTATCACAGGGCGGACTGAAGCTTTCTTT.

V is TRBV19 and J is TRBJ2-3; D is unclear. V lost 1 base and J 4 bases, leaving 9 bases between the germline ends. The CDR3 runs to 14 residues. Looked up from germline, CDR1 is LNHDA and CDR2 is SQIVND (reference sequence). The CDR3 loop reads CASSIVIFSDTQYF. The CDR3 bases are TGTGCCAGTAGTATAGTAATTTTTTCAGATACGCAGTATTTT.

The rearrangement links TRBV3-1 to TRBJ2-7; D remains ambiguous. V shed 3 bases and J shed 2 bases, with 11 bases lying between them. The CDR3 is 14 residues long. CDR1 is LGHDT, CDR2 YNNKEL, per germline (reference sequence). The CDR3 sequence: CASSQIRATYEQYF. CDR3 nucleotides: TGTGCCAGCAGCCAGATCCGGGCAACCTACGAGCAGTACTTC.

This clonotype was counted a few times. This rearrangement joins TRBV20-1 to TRBJ2-3, with 16 bases aligning to TRBD2. Germline V gene sequence: CDR1 DFQATT, CDR2 SNEGSKA (reference sequence). The CDR3 covers 15 residues. J was trimmed by 7 bases and V by 6 bases; bases with no gene match: 7. DNA of the CDR3: TGCAGTGCCAGACCGGGACTAGCGGGGGGGTATACGCAGTATTTT. Protein sequence: CSARPGLAGGYTQYF.

The gene calls are TRBV29-1 and TRBJ2-3; TRBD2 agrees at 8 bases. The J segment lost 6 bases and the V segment lost 5 bases, leaving 13 bases of the junction unmatched. The CDR3 spans 15 residues. Germline V gene lookup returns CDR1 SQVTM and CDR2 ANQGSEA. CDR3 region: CSVRLDGRAADTQYF. The DNA of the CDR3 is TGCAGCGTTCGTCTGGACGGGAGGGCAGCCGATACGCAGTATTTT.

The chain joins TRBV7-8 to TRBJ2-2; D is uncertain. The CDR3 sequence is 14 residues long. Germline loops: CDR1 SGHVS, CDR2 FQNEAQ. V lost 4 bases to trimming and J lost 5 bases, with 11 bases between them. CDR3 nucleotides: TGTGCCAGCAGCTCAGATTTGGGGACCGGGGAGCTGTTTTTT. Amino acids: CASSSDLGTGELFF.